This T cell receptor (beta chain) is drawn from a study of PD-L1 blockade in urothelial cancer. In the study overall: About 85% of the 29 patients were males with bladder-origin urothelial cancer.

This table comes from immunoSEQ multiplex PCR, and its TCRdb copy is limited to in-frame clones, with some not included. The table records 40,000 to 45,000 clones, roughly four fifths of them present only once. The V and J ends lost 5 bases and 4 bases respectively, with 11 bases between them. Germline V CDR1 and CDR2: LNHDA, SQIVND (reference sequence). CDR3 length: 14 amino acids. The TCR comes from an older man with urothelial cancer. The rearrangement joins TRBV19 to TRBJ2-2; D call uncertain. Sequences were derived from PBMCs, sampled around atezolizumab (anti-PD-L1) treatment. The CDR3 protein is CASSFGLRTGELFF. In DNA, the CDR3 is TGTGCCAGTAGTTTCGGGTTGCGCACCGGGGAGCTGTTTTTT.